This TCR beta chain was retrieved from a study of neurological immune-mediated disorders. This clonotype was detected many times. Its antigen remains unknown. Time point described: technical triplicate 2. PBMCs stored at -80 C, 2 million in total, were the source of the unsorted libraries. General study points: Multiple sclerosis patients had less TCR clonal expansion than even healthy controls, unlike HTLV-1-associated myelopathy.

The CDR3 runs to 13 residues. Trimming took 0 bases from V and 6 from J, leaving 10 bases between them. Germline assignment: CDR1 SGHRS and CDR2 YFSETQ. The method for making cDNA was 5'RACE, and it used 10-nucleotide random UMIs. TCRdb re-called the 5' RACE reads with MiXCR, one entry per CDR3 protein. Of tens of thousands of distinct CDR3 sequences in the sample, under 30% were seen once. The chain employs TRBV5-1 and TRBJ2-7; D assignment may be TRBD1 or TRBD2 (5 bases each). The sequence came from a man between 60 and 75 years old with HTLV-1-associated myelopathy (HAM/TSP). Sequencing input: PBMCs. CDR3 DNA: TGCGCCAGCAGCTTGGGAGGGGCCCCCGAGCAGTACTTC. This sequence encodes CASSLGGAPEQYF.